A selection of T cell receptor beta chains follows, all from one sample in a study of blood T cell repertoires in COVID-19. Profiling relied on immunoSEQ multiplex PCR, and the TCRdb table lists in-frame clones only, not all of them. Among approximately 92,000 clones listed, about 80% were seen once. Sequencing input: peripheral blood. The receptors shown here come from a man aged 55 to 70 with acute or convalescent COVID-19. The CDR3 runs from the conserved cysteine through the conserved F or W. A D gene is named only where the DNA matches it firmly. For some rows the clone size is stated as once, few or many, or as a class when expanded; others skip it.

cdr3_nt cdr3_aa d_call v_call clone_size j_call
TGTGCCACCAGCAGACTTGACAGGGACGAGCAGTACTTC CATSRLDRDEQYF TRBD1 TRBV15 . TRBJ2-7
TGTGCCAGCAGCTTGGACCCAAGGGGTAATCAGCCCCAGCATTTT CASSLDPRGNQPQHF . TRBV7-2 once TRBJ1-5
TGTGCCAGCAGCCTGGCCAATTCACCCCTCCACTTT CASSLANSPLHF . TRBV7-8 . TRBJ1-6
TGTGCCAGCAGCCCGGAGCGCTATGGCTACACCTTC CASSPERYGYTF . TRBV5-4 . TRBJ1-2
TGTGCCAGCAGCTTAAGACTAGCGGAGACAGATACGCAGTATTTT CASSLRLAETDTQYF TRBD2 TRBV7-9 . TRBJ2-3
TGTGCCAGCAGCGGTGGGCCGACAGGGTTTGGAAACACCATATATTTT CASSGGPTGFGNTIYF TRBD1 TRBV7-9 . TRBJ1-3
TGTGCCAGCAGCTTAAGTCCCACCAGCGGGGGGGTCACAGATACGCAGTATTTT CASSLSPTSGGVTDTQYF TRBD2 TRBV7-3 . TRBJ2-3
TGTGCCAGCAGCAATACCGGGACAGGTCGTAACAATGAGCAGTTCTTC CASSNTGTGRNNEQFF TRBD1 TRBV7-9 . TRBJ2-1
TGCGCCAGCAGCCCCGCAAAGGGGGTATCTGAAGCTTTCTTT CASSPAKGVSEAFF . TRBV4-1 . TRBJ1-1
TGTGCCAGTAGTGTACATCTAAGGGGGTTGAATCAGCCCCAGCATTTT CASSVHLRGLNQPQHF . TRBV19 few TRBJ1-5
TGTGCCAGCAGAAGGGACAGAAACACTGAAGCTTTCTTT CASRRDRNTEAFF TRBD1 TRBV2 . TRBJ1-1
TGCGCCAGCAGCCACGGGACTAGCGGGGGGGATTTTCGAGAGACCCAGTACTTC CASSHGTSGGDFRETQYF TRBD2 TRBV4-1 . TRBJ2-5
TGTGCCAGCAGCTTGGAGGAGGGAAACTACAATGAGCAGTTCTTC CASSLEEGNYNEQFF . TRBV7-3 . TRBJ2-1
TGTGCCAGCAGCTTCTCCCCCGGGGAGAATGAAAAACTGTTTTTT CASSFSPGENEKLFF . TRBV5-4 . TRBJ1-4
TGTGCCAGCTCACCTAGTAATGTCGGGGATCAGCCCCAGCATTTT CASSPSNVGDQPQHF . TRBV18 . TRBJ1-5
TGTGCCAGTAGTATGCAGGGCACCCAGCCCCAGCATTTT CASSMQGTQPQHF . TRBV19 . TRBJ1-5
TGTGCCAGCAGCGTCTGGACTAGCGGCTACAATGAGCAGTTCTTC CASSVWTSGYNEQFF TRBD2 TRBV11-3 . TRBJ2-1
TGTGCCTGGAGTCAGTATAATTCACCCCTCCACTTT CAWSQYNSPLHF . TRBV30 . TRBJ1-6
TGCGCCAGCAGCTTCGACAGTTTCTATGGCTACACCTTC CASSFDSFYGYTF . TRBV5-1 . TRBJ1-2
TGTGCCAGTACCCCTGGACAGTCGAGGGTGGACACCGGGGAGCTGTTTTTT CASTPGQSRVDTGELFF . TRBV19 . TRBJ2-2
TGTGCCAGCAGCCAAGAAGCATCTTGGGTAGGGGCGGCGGAGACCCAGTACTTC CASSQEASWVGAAETQYF . TRBV3-1/TRBV3-2 . TRBJ2-5
TGTGCCAGCAGCTTAGGGGGAAGGGGTAATGAAAAACTGTTTTTT CASSLGGRGNEKLFF . TRBV7-9 once TRBJ1-4
TGTGCCAGCAGCTTGGGTGGGGGCCATGAAAAACTGTTTTTT CASSLGGGHEKLFF . TRBV13 . TRBJ1-4
TGTGCCAGCACCGTGGGGGACAGGGAGACCCAGTACTTC CASTVGDRETQYF TRBD1 TRBV5-8 . TRBJ2-5
TGTGCCAGCAGCTTAGAGACAGGGGGCTGGACTGAAGCTTTCTTT CASSLETGGWTEAFF TRBD1 TRBV7-2 . TRBJ1-1
TGTGCCAGCAGACGACAGAGAGACTATGGCTACACCTTC CASRRQRDYGYTF . TRBV7-2 . TRBJ1-2
TGTGCCAGCAGCCGGGACAGGGGAAGCTACACCTTC CASSRDRGSYTF TRBD1 TRBV13 . TRBJ1-2
TGTGCCAGCAGCCTAGACCAATATGGCTACACCTTC CASSLDQYGYTF . TRBV5-4 . TRBJ1-2
TGTGCCAGCAGTTTTGGAGGGGATCATAATTCACCCCTCCACTTT CASSFGGDHNSPLHF . TRBV27 . TRBJ1-6
TGTGCCAGCAGGGCCAGAAGGGGGCCTAATGAAAAACTGTTTTTT CASRARRGPNEKLFF TRBD1 TRBV11-3 . TRBJ1-4
TGTGCCAGCAGGACCGGCACAGGGCTTTTCGAGCAGTACTTC CASRTGTGLFEQYF . TRBV6-5 . TRBJ2-7
TGTGCCACCAGTGAGAACCGGGACAGGGGTTCAAAATTTCCTGAAGCTTTCTTT CATSENRDRGSKFPEAFF TRBD1 TRBV24-1 . TRBJ1-1
TGTGCCAGCAGCCTTAGGGACAGGAGCCAAAGAACCGGGGAGCTGTTTTTT CASSLRDRSQRTGELFF TRBD1 TRBV7-6 . TRBJ2-2
TGTGCCAGCAGCTTATGGGACACGACCTACGAGCAGTACTTC CASSLWDTTYEQYF . TRBV7-2 few TRBJ2-7
TGTGCCAGCAGTCGAACCATGATCGGACAGGGAATACCACCCCTCCACTTT CASSRTMIGQGIPPLHF TRBD1 TRBV27 . TRBJ1-6
TGTGCCAGCAGCTTCCCCGGACTAAGAGGAAGAGAGGCCCAGTACTTC CASSFPGLRGREAQYF . TRBV11-3 . TRBJ2-5
TGTGCCAGCAGGGGGAACTATGGCTACACCTTC CASRGNYGYTF TRBD1 TRBV19 . TRBJ1-2
TGTGCCAGCAGCCATGGGGGACAGGGAGCTAACTATGGCTACACCTTC CASSHGGQGANYGYTF TRBD1 TRBV14 . TRBJ1-2
TGCAGTGCTAGTGAAACTCGCCAGGGGGAGACCCAGTACTTC CSASETRQGETQYF . TRBV20-1 . TRBJ2-5
TGTGCCAGCAGTGACCAGGGGGCCACAGATACGCAGTATTTT CASSDQGATDTQYF TRBD1 TRBV2 . TRBJ2-3
TGTGCCAGCAGCGTAGGTGATGGACAATTAGCCAAAAACATTCAGTACTTC CASSVGDGQLAKNIQYF . TRBV9 once TRBJ2-4
TGTGCCAGCAGTTCCGCAGGATACGAGCAGTACTTC CASSSAGYEQYF . TRBV5-5 . TRBJ2-7
TGTGCCAGCAGCTTAGATCCCGCGGTTGAGTATGGCTACACCTTC CASSLDPAVEYGYTF . TRBV11-2 . TRBJ1-2
TGTGCCATCAGTACCTCGGACAGGGGATGGACTGAAGCTTTCTTT CAISTSDRGWTEAFF TRBD1 TRBV10-3 . TRBJ1-1
TGTGCCAGCAGCTTGCCGGGGGGTTCCTATGGCTACACCTTC CASSLPGGSYGYTF . TRBV7-9 . TRBJ1-2
TGTGCCACCAGTGACCAGACTTCTAGTACGGGGTCCCCAGATACGCAGTATTTT CATSDQTSSTGSPDTQYF . TRBV24-1 once TRBJ2-3
TGTGCCTGGAGCCTATCCCCCTATGGCTACACCTTC CAWSLSPYGYTF . TRBV30 . TRBJ1-2
TGCGCCAGCAGTGAGTCGAGGGACAGGGAGGGTAGGAGGCAGTACTTT CASSESRDREGRRQYF TRBD1 TRBV10-1 few TRBJ2-7
TGCGCCAGCAGGGATTGGCGGAGGTTAGACAATGAGCAGTTCTTC CASRDWRRLDNEQFF . TRBV10-2 . TRBJ2-1
TGTGCCAGCAGTCGGGACAGGCAAGAGACCCAGTACTTC CASSRDRQETQYF TRBD1 TRBV6-5 . TRBJ2-5
TGTGCCAGCAGTTCGGGGAGCACAGATACGCAGTATTTT CASSSGSTDTQYF . TRBV6-5 . TRBJ2-3
TGCAGCGTTGAAGATGGGCGGGGAACCTACAATGAGCAGTTCTTC CSVEDGRGTYNEQFF . TRBV29-1 . TRBJ2-1
TGTGCCTGGAGTAAACAGGAGAACACTGAAGCTTTCTTT CAWSKQENTEAFF . TRBV30 . TRBJ1-1
TGTGCCAGCAGCGTAGAATGGACAGGGACGGCCGGGGAGCTGTTTTTT CASSVEWTGTAGELFF TRBD1 TRBV9 . TRBJ2-2
TGTGCCAGTTCGCAAGTACCCAGCGGGAGGGGTGAGCAGTTCTTC CASSQVPSGRGEQFF TRBD2 TRBV19 . TRBJ2-1